One sample yielded the 24 T cell receptor beta chains listed below, sequenced in a study of blood T cell repertoires in COVID-19 (TCRdb year 2020). The library was generated by the immunoSEQ multiplex PCR assay. Held by TCRdb, this immuneACCESS table contains in-frame sequences only and omits some clones. Under half of the omission traces to an unresolved V gene where checked; the cause of the rest is unknown. The sample table shows about 47,000 clones, and nearly 90% are seen once. Of the sample, approximately 8.1% falls within the top ten clones. The sequencing sample was made of peripheral blood. The source is a man at least 80 years old with active or convalescent COVID-19.

The chain couples TRBV11-2 to TRBJ1-1; 9 bases match TRBD1. CDR1 is SGHAT, CDR2 FQNNGV, per germline. The CDR3 loop spans 14 amino acids. Trimming took 5 bases from V and 7 from J; bases not matched to a gene: 8. The CDR3 DNA sequence: TGTGCCAGCAGCGTGGACAGGGGAGAAAGTGAAGCTTTCTTT. Amino acid sequence: CASSVDRGESEAFF.

The chain employs TRBV7-2 and TRBJ2-1; tentatively, D is TRBD2 (6 bases). CDR1 is SGHTA and CDR2 is FQGNSA in the germline V gene. The V end lost 4 bases, the J end lost 6 bases, and 13 bases lay between the germline ends. The CDR3 is made up of 14 amino acids. In nucleotides, the CDR3 is TGTGCCAGCAGCTCGGACTATGGGGGCAATGAGCAGTTCTTC. Amino acid sequence: CASSSDYGGNEQFF.

This clone was picked up a small number of times. CDR3 coding DNA: TGTGCCAGCCAGCAGGAGGCCTTGGGATACGAGCAGTACTTC. Protein sequence: CASQQEALGYEQYF. The V and J genes are TRBV6-5 and TRBJ2-7; a possible D gene is TRBD2 (5 bases). V was trimmed by 8 bases and J by 4 bases, leaving 18 bases between them. Germline V gives CDR1 MNHEY, CDR2 SVGAGI. This CDR3 contains 14 residues.

This rearrangement joins TRBV7-2 to TRBJ1-4, with D unclear. CDR1 and CDR2 from the germline V gene are SGHTA and FQGNSA. The CDR3 sequence is 14 residues long. With 0 bases removed from V and 8 bases from J, the gap between germline ends came to 10 bases. CDR3 residues: CASSLAGLREKLFF. The CDR3 DNA follows: TGTGCCAGCAGCTTAGCCGGCCTGAGGGAAAAACTGTTTTTT. Together with reference TRBV7-2 and TRBJ1-4, the CDR3 gives the full variable domain: GAGVSQSPSNKVTEKGKDVELRCDPISGHTALYWYRQSLGQGLEFLIYFQGNSAPDKSGLPSDRFSAERTGGSVSTLTIQRTQQEDSAVYLCASSLAGLREKLFFGSGTQLSVL.

The chain carries TRBV15 and TRBJ2-7; D may be TRBD2 (5 bases). The V end was cut by 0 bases, the J end by 4 bases, with 10 bases between. This CDR3 has 14 residues. Germline V gives CDR1 LNHNV, CDR2 YYDKDF (reference sequence). CDR3 sequence: CATSRDRGLYEQYF. In nucleotides, the CDR3 is TGTGCCACCAGCAGAGATCGCGGACTGTACGAGCAGTACTTC.

This clone was seen once. The chain carries TRBV30 and TRBJ2-7; D is unclear. V lost 0 bases and J lost 4, with 4 bases in between. This CDR3 region has 11 residues. The germline CDR1 and CDR2 sequences are GTSNPN and SVGIG (reference sequence). The DNA for the CDR3 is TGTGCCTGGAGTGTATCATACGAGCAGTACTTC. It encodes CAWSVSYEQYF.

This clone turned up a few times. The chain combines TRBV15 with TRBJ1-3; D is perhaps TRBD1 (5 bases). Trimming left V 2 bases short and J 3 bases short, with 26 bases between. There are 20 residues in the CDR3. Germline values: CDR1 LNHNV, CDR2 YYDKDF (reference sequence). CDR3 sequence reads: CATSRKVKWIGTGDGNTIYF. CDR3 coding DNA: TGTGCCACCAGCAGAAAAGTAAAATGGATCGGGACTGGGGATGGAAACACCATATATTTT.

As to this clone: Germline and junction disagree at one end, which may indicate a read error. The chain joins TRBV12-3 or TRBV12-4 to TRBJ2-5; D possibly corresponds to TRBD2 (6 bases). The length of the CDR3 is 13 residues. CDR3 loop: CASTLSGEETQYF. The CDR3 DNA follows: TGTGCCAGCACTTTATCGGGGGAGGAGACCCAGTACTTC.

The CDR3 sequence: CAWRGDYYEGYTF. Here the CDR3 DNA reads TGTGCCTGGAGGGGAGATTACTATGAGGGCTACACCTTC. The genes are TRBV30 and TRBJ1-2; D ambiguous. V dropped 3 bases and J dropped 8 bases, with 16 bases sitting between them. Per the germline V gene, CDR1 is GTSNPN and CDR2 is SVGIG (reference sequence). The CDR3 covers 13 residues.

In DNA, the CDR3 is TGTGCCAGCAGCCAACTCGGGGATTATACCTACGAGCAGTACTTC. Protein product: CASSQLGDYTYEQYF. The chain recombines TRBV14 with TRBJ2-7; D is perhaps TRBD2 (5 bases). The V end was cut by 2 bases, the J end by 2 bases, with 13 bases between. This CDR3 region has 15 residues. The germline CDR1 and CDR2 sequences are SGHDN and FVKESK.

CDR3 protein: CASSMDQGSGNTIYF. The DNA for the CDR3 is TGTGCCAGTAGTATGGACCAGGGTTCCGGAAACACCATATATTTT. This sequence joins TRBV19 and TRBJ1-3, with D possibly being TRBD1 (5 bases). The CDR3 loop spans 15 amino acids. From germline, CDR1 is LNHDA and CDR2 SQIVND (reference sequence). Trimming took off 3 bases at V and 4 bases at J, with 13 bases between the two ends.

The V gene is TRBV20-1, the J gene TRBJ2-7, with D perhaps matching TRBD1 (6 bases). The CDR3 extends over 10 amino acids. The V gene's germline CDR1 is DFQATT and CDR2 SNEGSKA (reference sequence). V was clipped by 2 bases and J by 10 bases, with 9 bases between them. The CDR3 DNA reads TGCAGTGCTAGAACGGACAGCCAGTACTTC. Its protein is CSARTDSQYF.

V and J are TRBV29-1 and TRBJ1-3, with D possibly TRBD1 on 5 matching bases. Germline CDR1 and CDR2: SQVTM and ANQGSEA. Trimming pared 7 bases from V and 0 bases from J, leaving 10 bases between. The CDR3 totals 13 residues. CDR3 residues: CSAGGGSGNTIYF. Here the CDR3 DNA reads TGCAGCGCTGGGGGAGGCTCTGGAAACACCATATATTTT.

V and J are TRBV30 and TRBJ2-1; 15 bases are shared with TRBD2. Germline-derived CDR1 and CDR2 are GTSNPN and SVGIG (reference sequence). The ends lost 7 bases at V and 0 bases at J; junction bases unmatched: 4. CDR3 length: 16 amino acids. The CDR3 DNA reads TGTGCCTCCGGACTAGCGGGGGGGCCCTCCTACAATGAGCAGTTCTTC. Encoded protein: CASGLAGGPSYNEQFF.

The V gene is TRBV18, the J gene TRBJ2-7; TRBD1 matches at 10 bases. V trimming: 3 bases; J trimming: 4 bases; junction bases outside the gene matches: 3. The CDR3 loop spans 14 amino acids. CDR1 is KGHSH and CDR2 is LQKENI in the germline V gene. This CDR3 reads CASSPGQGSYEQYF. CDR3 nucleotides: TGTGCCAGCTCACCGGGACAGGGGTCGTACGAGCAGTACTTC.

This rearrangement joins TRBV7-2 to TRBJ2-2, with TRBD1 as a possible D gene (6 bases). This CDR3 has 16 residues. Trimming took 4 bases from V and 3 from J, leaving 15 bases between them. The germline CDR1 and CDR2 sequences are SGHTA and FQGNSA. The CDR3 DNA sequence: TGTGCCAGCAGCTCCGGACAGATGGGTTACACCGGGGAGCTGTTTTTT. It is translated as CASSSGQMGYTGELFF.

The genes are TRBV4-3 and TRBJ1-1, with D possibly TRBD1 on 6 matching bases. With 1 base removed from V and 4 bases from J, the gap between germline ends came to 10 bases. CDR3 length equals 14 residues. Germline V gene lookup returns CDR1 LGHNA and CDR2 YSLEER. For the CDR3, the DNA is TGCGCCAGCAGCCAAGTGGACAGTCCCACTGAAGCTTTCTTT. Residues: CASSQVDSPTEAFF.

This clone appeared once. The gene calls are TRBV7-2 and TRBJ2-5, with 9 bases fitting TRBD2. The CDR3 covers 13 residues. The germline V gene encodes CDR1 SGHTA and CDR2 FQGNSA. Trimming took 5 bases from V and 5 from J; bases not matched to a gene: 3. This chain's CDR3 is CASSRLAGETQYF. The CDR3 DNA reads as TGTGCCAGCAGCAGGCTAGCGGGGGAGACCCAGTACTTC.

The sample holds one count of this clone. This rearrangement joins TRBV28 to TRBJ1-2; 10 bases fit TRBD1. Germline V gene lookup returns CDR1 MDHEN and CDR2 SYDVKM. V shed 11 bases and J 8 bases; nucleotides not matched to a gene: 14. The CDR3 spans 14 residues. The CDR3 sequence: CAGATGGHAVGYTF. The CDR3 nucleotides are TGTGCCGGGGCGACAGGGGGCCACGCCGTGGGCTACACCTTC.

Here the CDR3 DNA reads TGTGCCAGCTCACCGGAGGTGGCCAGAACGGGACAGCCCTTCTATGGCTACACCTTC. Protein product: CASSPEVARTGQPFYGYTF. The rearrangement links TRBV18 to TRBJ1-2; 7 nucleotides align to TRBD1. The CDR3 has 19 residues. J was trimmed by 4 bases and V by 3 bases; bases with no gene match: 20. Germline V gives CDR1 KGHSH, CDR2 LQKENI.

The chain is built from TRBV11-3 and TRBJ2-1, with 8 positions matching TRBD2. V lost 0 bases to trimming and J lost 5 bases; unmatched junction nucleotides: 3. The CDR3 extends over 15 amino acids. Germline-derived CDR1 and CDR2 are SGHNT and YENEEA. CDR3 region: CASSLDGTRDNEQFF. Written as DNA, the CDR3 is TGTGCCAGCAGCTTAGATGGGACTAGAGACAATGAGCAGTTCTTC.

V usage is TRBV4-1 and J usage is TRBJ1-1, with 9 bases aligning to TRBD1. Germline CDR1 reads MGHRA; CDR2 reads YSYEKL. The CDR3 is 13 residues long. V dropped 5 bases and J dropped 4; count of bases not matched to a gene: 2. The CDR3 loop is CASSLTGGTEAFF. The CDR3 region has the DNA TGCGCCAGCAGCTTGACAGGGGGCACTGAAGCTTTCTTT.

The chain links TRBV6-2 or TRBV6-3 to TRBJ2-1, with TRBD1 identical over 8 bases. V shed 5 bases and J 7 bases; nucleotides not matched to a gene: 7. The germline V gene encodes CDR1 MNHEY and CDR2 SVGEGT. This CDR3 has 14 residues. The DNA for the CDR3 is TGTGCCAGCAGTCCAGGACAGGGTGAGAATGAGCAGTTCTTC. This sequence encodes CASSPGQGENEQFF.

V and J are TRBV6-5 and TRBJ2-5, with 8 bases fitting TRBD2. The CDR3 covers 14 residues. The germline CDR1 and CDR2 sequences are MNHEY and SVGAGI. The ends lost 9 bases at V and 5 bases at J; junction bases unmatched: 11. The CDR3 sequence is CASRSGGAQETQYF. The DNA of the CDR3 is TGTGCCAGTAGGTCGGGGGGGGCGCAGGAGACCCAGTACTTC.